Listed below are T cell receptor beta chains from one sample, sequenced in a study of tissue T cells after allogeneic stem cell transplantation. TCRdb's copy holds only in-frame clones and misses some; the assay was immunoSEQ multiplex PCR. The sample has several thousand clones, around three fifths seen once. The sample here was tissue from the jejunum, taken at autopsy. Receptors were obtained from an older female donor with lung cancer. Each CDR3 is given with its conserved first and last residue. The order of the fields is V gene, J gene, clone size, D gene, CDR3 DNA, CDR3 protein. A D gene is named only where the DNA matches it firmly. Size is stated for part of the rows, as once, few or many counts, or as a class when the clone is expanded.

V: TRBV4-3; J: TRBJ2-7; size: medium-sized; D: TRBD1; DNA: TGCGCCAGCAGCCAAGAGGGACAGGGGGACCACGAGCAGTACTTC; CDR3: CASSQEGQGDHEQYF
V: TRBV5-1; J: TRBJ2-1; size: few; D: TRBD2; DNA: TGCGCCAGCAGCCCAGAACTAGCGGGGGGGTACAATGAGCAGTTCTTC; CDR3: CASSPELAGGYNEQFF
V: TRBV13; J: TRBJ2-7; size: NA; D: NA; DNA: TGTGCCAGCAGCTGGGGACGAAGTTACGAGCAGTACTTC; CDR3: CASSWGRSYEQYF
V: TRBV19; J: TRBJ2-7; size: NA; D: NA; DNA: TGTGCCAGTAGTTCTTCTTGGCCCTCCTACGAGCAGTACTTC; CDR3: CASSSSWPSYEQYF
V: TRBV3-1/TRBV3-2; J: TRBJ1-3; size: few; D: NA; DNA: TGTGCCAGCAGCCAAGGCGGTCAAGGCACCATATATTTT; CDR3: CASSQGGQGTIYF
V: TRBV7-6; J: TRBJ2-7; size: NA; D: NA; DNA: TGTGCCAGCAGCTTATACGCGGGCGTGCGCCTTTCCGAGCAGTACTTC; CDR3: CASSLYAGVRLSEQYF
V: TRBV2; J: TRBJ2-7; size: NA; D: TRBD1; DNA: TGTGCCAGCAGTGCCGGGACAGGATTATACGAGCAGTACTTC; CDR3: CASSAGTGLYEQYF
V: TRBV2; J: TRBJ2-5; size: medium-sized; D: NA; DNA: TGTGCCAGCAGTGCAGGGCCCCAAGAGACCCAGTACTTC; CDR3: CASSAGPQETQYF
V: TRBV5-5; J: TRBJ1-2; size: NA; D: NA; DNA: TGTGCCAGCAGACGACAGGCAGGGCGGCTGGGCTATGGCTACACCTTC; CDR3: CASRRQAGRLGYGYTF
V: TRBV7-3; J: TRBJ2-7; size: NA; D: NA; DNA: TGTGCCAGCAGGTCGGCAGCCTCCTACGAGCAGTACTTC; CDR3: CASRSAASYEQYF
V: TRBV18; J: TRBJ2-7; size: NA; D: NA; DNA: TGTGCCAGCTCACCAGGGCAAACCTACGAGCAGTACTTC; CDR3: CASSPGQTYEQYF
V: TRBV27; J: TRBJ1-3; size: few; D: NA; DNA: TGTGCCAGCAGTTTAAGGGACTCTGGAAACACCATATATTTT; CDR3: CASSLRDSGNTIYF
V: TRBV7-9; J: TRBJ2-1; size: once; D: NA; DNA: TGTGCCAGCATCCTTTCACTAGGAAGCGAGCAGTTCTTC; CDR3: CASILSLGSEQFF
V: TRBV6-2/TRBV6-3; J: TRBJ1-2; size: medium-sized; D: NA; DNA: TGTGCCAGCAGTGACAAGTACTATGGCTACACCTTC; CDR3: CASSDKYYGYTF
V: TRBV30; J: TRBJ2-5; size: NA; D: NA; DNA: TGTGCCTGGTCACTCATCCGGGGAGTGGGGGAGACCCAGTACTTC; CDR3: CAWSLIRGVGETQYF
V: TRBV2; J: TRBJ1-5; size: NA; D: NA; DNA: TGTGCCAGCAGTGAAGTTGTAGGCCCACAGCCCCAGCATTTT; CDR3: CASSEVVGPQPQHF
V: TRBV12-3/TRBV12-4; J: TRBJ2-2; size: medium-sized; D: NA; DNA: TGTGCCAGCAACCGACTAACCGGGGAGCTGTTTTTT; CDR3: CASNRLTGELFF
V: TRBV19; J: TRBJ2-1; size: NA; D: TRBD2; DNA: TGTGCCAGTAGTCGGGCGGGAGGGCCAGATGAGCAGTTCTTC; CDR3: CASSRAGGPDEQFF
V: TRBV7-2; J: TRBJ2-7; size: NA; D: TRBD2; DNA: TGTGCCAGCAGCTTATGGGGACTAGCGGGAGGAAATGACGAGCAGTACTTC; CDR3: CASSLWGLAGGNDEQYF
V: TRBV18; J: TRBJ1-3; size: NA; D: TRBD1; DNA: TGTGCCAGCTCGGGACAGAACTCTGGAAACACCATATATTTT; CDR3: CASSGQNSGNTIYF
V: TRBV11-3; J: TRBJ2-7; size: NA; D: NA; DNA: TGTGCCAGCAGCCGAGGGGGGGACTACGAGCAGTACTTC; CDR3: CASSRGGDYEQYF
V: TRBV27; J: TRBJ2-3; size: NA; D: NA; DNA: TGTGCCAGCAGTTTTCAAACTAGCACAGATACGCAGTATTTT; CDR3: CASSFQTSTDTQYF
V: TRBV27; J: TRBJ1-5; size: few; D: NA; DNA: TGTGCCAGTTCTATGGGGCAGGGGTGGCAGCCCCAGCATTTT; CDR3: CASSMGQGWQPQHF
V: TRBV7-2; J: TRBJ1-1; size: NA; D: NA; DNA: TGTGCCAGCAGCTTATCGCAATACACTGAAGCTTTCTTT; CDR3: CASSLSQYTEAFF
V: TRBV6-5; J: TRBJ2-2; size: NA; D: NA; DNA: TGTGCCAGCTGGAGAGGAGGGACCACCGGGGAGCTGTTTTTT; CDR3: CASWRGGTTGELFF
V: TRBV30; J: TRBJ2-5; size: NA; D: NA; DNA: TGTGCCTGGAGTGTAAACAGGGATGAGACCCAGTACTTC; CDR3: CAWSVNRDETQYF
V: TRBV6-5; J: TRBJ2-7; size: NA; D: NA; DNA: TGTGCCAGCGGTTCAGGGACGGGCTCCTACGAGCAGTACTTC; CDR3: CASGSGTGSYEQYF
V: TRBV24-1; J: TRBJ1-2; size: NA; D: NA; DNA: TGTGCCACCAGTGATAGGGAGGAAGCTAACTATGGCTACACCTTC; CDR3: CATSDREEANYGYTF
V: TRBV2; J: TRBJ1-3; size: NA; D: TRBD1; DNA: TGTGCCAGCAGTGATCTCCGGGACAGTTTCTTATCTGGAAACACCATATATTTT; CDR3: CASSDLRDSFLSGNTIYF
V: TRBV11-2; J: TRBJ2-7; size: few; D: TRBD2; DNA: TGTGCCAGCGGCGGGGGATCCCCCTCGGGCGAGCAGTACTTC; CDR3: CASGGGSPSGEQYF
V: TRBV15; J: TRBJ1-5; size: NA; D: NA; DNA: TGTGCCACCAGCAGAGATCTCGGACTAAGGCAGCCCCAGCATTTT; CDR3: CATSRDLGLRQPQHF
V: TRBV5-8; J: TRBJ2-5; size: NA; D: NA; DNA: TGTGCCAGCAGCTTCCTGCGGGGCGGAGAGACCCAGTACTTC; CDR3: CASSFLRGGETQYF
V: TRBV5-6; J: TRBJ1-2; size: NA; D: TRBD1; DNA: TGTGCCAGCAGTTCGGGACAGGGGGCCAACTACGGCTACACCTTC; CDR3: CASSSGQGANYGYTF
V: TRBV11-1; J: TRBJ2-3; size: NA; D: NA; DNA: TGTGCCAGCAGCCCCTGGGGGCCCACAGATACGCAGTATTTT; CDR3: CASSPWGPTDTQYF
V: TRBV30; J: TRBJ1-1; size: NA; D: NA; DNA: TGTGCCTGGGACGGTAACGACGCTCGGGGGTTGGGAGCTTTCTTT; CDR3: CAWDGNDARGLGAFF